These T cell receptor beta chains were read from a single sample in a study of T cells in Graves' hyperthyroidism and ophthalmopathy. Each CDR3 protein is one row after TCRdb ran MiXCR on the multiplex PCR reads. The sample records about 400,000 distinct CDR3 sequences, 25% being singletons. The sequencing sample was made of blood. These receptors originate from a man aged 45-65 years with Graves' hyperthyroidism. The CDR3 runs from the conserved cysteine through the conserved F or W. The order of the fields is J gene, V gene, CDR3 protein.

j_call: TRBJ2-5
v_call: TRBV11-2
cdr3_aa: CASSLERGETQYF

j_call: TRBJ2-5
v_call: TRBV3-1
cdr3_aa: CASSAVPEGTQYF

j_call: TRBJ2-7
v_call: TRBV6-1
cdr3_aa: CASSGAGTASYEQYF

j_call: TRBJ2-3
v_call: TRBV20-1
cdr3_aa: CSAKKAGSTDTQYF

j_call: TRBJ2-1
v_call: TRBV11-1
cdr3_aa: CASSASEGEQFF

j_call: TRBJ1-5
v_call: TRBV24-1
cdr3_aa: CATSDGDRGYQPQHF

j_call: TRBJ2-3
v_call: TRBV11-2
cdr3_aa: CASSLNGVFDTDTQYF

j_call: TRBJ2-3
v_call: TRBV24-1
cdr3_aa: CATSDRAGVEDTQYF

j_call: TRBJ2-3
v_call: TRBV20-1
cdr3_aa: CSGNGLAWGYDTQYF

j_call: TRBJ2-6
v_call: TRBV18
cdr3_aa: CASSPSRGGGANVLTF

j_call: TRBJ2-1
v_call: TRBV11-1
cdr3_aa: CASSLGVDNEQFF

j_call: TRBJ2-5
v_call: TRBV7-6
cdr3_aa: CASSLVASGRVETQYF

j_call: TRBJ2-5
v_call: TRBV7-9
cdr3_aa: CASSPRTDSETQYF

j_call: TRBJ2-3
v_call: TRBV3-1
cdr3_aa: CASSRLAMGTDTQYF

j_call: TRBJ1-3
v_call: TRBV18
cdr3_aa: CASSREAGVRNTIYF

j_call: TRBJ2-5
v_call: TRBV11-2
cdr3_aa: CASSLAVQETQYF

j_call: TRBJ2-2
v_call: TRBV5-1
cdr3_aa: CASSLATLATNTGELFF

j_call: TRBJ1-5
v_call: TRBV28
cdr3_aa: CASSHDRHSEIQPQHF

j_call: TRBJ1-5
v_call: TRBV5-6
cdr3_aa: CASSPGQGDNQPQHF

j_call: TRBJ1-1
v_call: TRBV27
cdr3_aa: CASSFWGNTEAFF

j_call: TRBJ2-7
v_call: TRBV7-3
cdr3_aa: CASSRWRYDEQYF

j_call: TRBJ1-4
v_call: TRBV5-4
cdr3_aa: CASSLGGSSTNEKLFF

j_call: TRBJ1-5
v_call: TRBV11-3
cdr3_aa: CAGSPGQNQPQHF